The source of this T cell receptor beta chain is a study of siplizumab effects on memory and regulatory T cells. Study-wide results and limits: Phenotypic classification as naive or memory proved unattainable for roughly 75-95% of proliferating CD4+ or CD8+ clones. Poor capture below about 10^-5 frequency left most alloreactive clones unmapped to unstimulated subsets. In unstimulated cells, naive T cells appeared more diverse than memory T cells and seemed major alloresponse contributors.

As for this clone: Its antigen is not known.

Using immunoSEQ multiplex PCR, the repertoire was profiled, and TCRdb retains in-frame clones only, with some absent. Counted here are 50,000 to 75,000 clones, roughly 85% occurring once; the ten biggest clones make up roughly 0.4%. Trimming removed 1 base from V and 6 bases from J, with 6 bases in between. The CDR3 sequence is 12 residues long. The germline V gene encodes CDR1 SGHNT and CDR2 YYREEE (reference sequence). Across a few donor pairs, the naive, memory, effector memory and TEMRA subsets were sequenced without stimulation. This receptor was taken from a human donor in good health. V is TRBV5-4 and J is TRBJ2-3, with D unresolved. The sequenced material came from memory CD4+ T cells sorted from blood. The CDR3 loop is CASSLIADTQYF. The DNA for the CDR3 is TGTGCCAGCAGCTTGATCGCGGATACGCAGTATTTT. Combining the CDR3 with reference TRBV5-4 and TRBJ2-3 gives the whole variable domain ETGVTQSPTHLIKTRGQQVTLRCSSQSGHNTVSWYQQALGQGPQFIFQYYREEENGRGNFPPRFSGLQFPNYSSELNVNALELDDSALYLCASSLIADTQYFGPGTRLTVL.